The 27 T cell receptor beta chains listed next were all sequenced from one sample in a study of blood T cell repertoires in COVID-19. The data were produced by immunoSEQ multiplex PCR, yet TCRdb's version contains in-frame clones alone and is incomplete. In the table there are approximately 100,000 clones, around 80% of which are singletons. The sequenced material came from peripheral blood. These receptors were obtained from a man in his 70s with active or convalescent COVID-19.

This clone was observed once. The chain carries TRBV6-5 and TRBJ2-3, with D tentatively TRBD2 (6 bases). From germline, CDR1 is MNHEY and CDR2 SVGAGI. This CDR3 has 14 residues. Trimming removed 6 bases at V and 2 bases at J, with 12 bases between. The CDR3 nucleotides are TGTGCCAGCAGGGACTACATCGACACAGATACGCAGTATTTT. Its translation: CASRDYIDTDTQYF.

The chain recombines TRBV5-1 with TRBJ2-7; 9 positions match TRBD2. CDR1 and CDR2 (germline): SGHRS, YFSETQ. Trimming at V came to 0 bases and at J to 0 bases, leaving 7 bases not matched to a gene. This CDR3 comprises 17 residues. CDR3 region: CASSLALASGASYEQYF. The CDR3 coding sequence is TGCGCCAGCAGCTTGGCATTGGCTAGCGGGGCCTCCTACGAGCAGTACTTC.

This clone was counted only a few times. CDR3 coding DNA: TGTGCCACCAGTGATTTACCCTGGACAGGGGAGTGGGGAAACACCATATATTTT. Protein product: CATSDLPWTGEWGNTIYF. The chain combines TRBV24-1 with TRBJ1-3; 9 bases are shared with TRBD1. CDR1 and CDR2 from the germline V gene are KGHDR and SFDVKD. V dropped 1 base and J dropped 4; count of bases not matched to a gene: 10. The CDR3 covers 18 residues.

This clone was seen more than once but under ten times. The CDR3 sequence is CASSPGQGAAITF. The CDR3 DNA reads TGTGCCAGCAGCCCGGGACAGGGGGCCGCCATTACCTTC. This chain connects TRBV11-2 to TRBJ1-2; TRBD1 matches 12 bases. V lost 5 bases, J lost 14 bases, and 9 bases stayed unmatched. CDR3 length equals 13 residues. The germline V gene encodes CDR1 SGHAT and CDR2 FQNNGV. The complete variable domain, with remaining parts taken from reference TRBV11-2 and TRBJ1-2, reads EAGVAQSPRYKIIEKRQSVAFWCNPISGHATLYWYQQILGQGPKLLIQFQNNGVVDDSQLPKDRFSAERLKGVDSTLKIQPAKLEDSAVYLCASSPGQGAAITFGSGTRLTVV.

This clone was detected only once. J is TRBJ2-2 and V is TRBV30, with D possibly being TRBD1 (5 bases). V gave up 2 bases and J gave up 5 bases, with 12 bases separating them. This CDR3 is 14 amino acids long. CDR1 GTSNPN and CDR2 SVGIG come from the germline V gene (reference sequence). DNA for the CDR3: TGTGCCTGGAGTCACCTAAGGGGAACCGGGGAGCTGTTTTTT. This translates into CAWSHLRGTGELFF.

This sequence joins TRBV7-9 and TRBJ2-3; D possibly corresponds to TRBD2 (5 bases). Germline values: CDR1 SEHNR, CDR2 FQNEAQ (reference sequence). Trimming left V 5 bases short and J 2 bases short, with 8 bases between. The CDR3 runs 13 residues. The CDR3 loop reads CASSLSVTDTQYF. Here the CDR3 DNA reads TGTGCCAGCAGCCTTAGCGTCACAGATACGCAGTATTTT.

The V call is TRBV5-1, the J call TRBJ2-7, with D possibly matching TRBD1 (6 bases). The V and J ends lost 6 bases and 5 bases respectively, with 15 bases between them. The germline gives CDR1 SGHRS, CDR2 YFSETQ. This CDR3 comprises 13 residues. CDR3 region: CASTTIQGNEQYF. In DNA, the CDR3 is TGCGCCAGCACCACCATACAGGGAAACGAGCAGTACTTC.

The chain joins TRBV6-5 to TRBJ2-5; 7 positions match TRBD1. Unmatched junction bases numbered 6, after V lost 7 bases and J lost 4 bases. The CDR3 sequence is 13 residues long. Germline CDR1 and CDR2: MNHEY and SVGAGI. CDR3 DNA sequence: TGTGCCAGCACCCGACAGGGATCAGAGACCCAGTACTTC. As protein: CASTRQGSETQYF.

The chain combines TRBV7-2 with TRBJ1-5, with D perhaps matching TRBD1 (5 bases). Trimming stripped 0 bases from V and 0 bases from J, with 9 bases between. This CDR3 spans 16 amino acids. Germline lookup yields CDR1 SGHTA and CDR2 FQGNSA. CDR3 coding DNA: TGTGCCAGCAGCTTAGCAGGGGCCGGTAGCAATCAGCCCCAGCATTTT. Translated, it gives CASSLAGAGSNQPQHF. Together with reference TRBV7-2 and TRBJ1-5, the CDR3 gives the full variable domain: GAGVSQSPSNKVTEKGKDVELRCDPISGHTALYWYRQSLGQGLEFLIYFQGNSAPDKSGLPSDRFSAERTGGSVSTLTIQRTQQEDSAVYLCASSLAGAGSNQPQHFGDGTRLSIL.

This clone was counted between two and nine times. This chain links TRBV2 with TRBJ2-5; D is possibly TRBD2 (6 bases). Germline values: CDR1 SNHLY, CDR2 FYNNEI. Trimming removed 6 bases at V and 3 bases at J, with 14 bases between. The CDR3 contains 14 residues. CDR3: CASSDTSKEETQYF. The DNA for the CDR3 is TGTGCCAGCAGCGATACTAGCAAGGAAGAGACCCAGTACTTC.

CDR3 amino acids: CASSPGQGPGTQYF. In nucleotides, the CDR3 is TGCGCCAGCAGCCCGGGACAGGGGCCCGGGACGCAGTATTTT. The chain is built from TRBV4-1 and TRBJ2-3; 10 positions match TRBD1. Looked up from germline, CDR1 is MGHRA and CDR2 is YSYEKL. V shed 4 bases, J shed 9 bases, and the junction held 7 bases outside the gene matches. The CDR3 sequence is 14 residues long.

The chain uses TRBV29-1 and TRBJ1-4; no reliable D call. Germline V CDR1 and CDR2: SQVTM, ANQGSEA. Trimming removed 5 bases from V and 6 bases from J, with 10 bases in between. The CDR3 is 12 residues long. DNA of the CDR3: TGCAGCGTTCGGAGGTCGGATGAAAAACTGTTTTTT. Translated: CSVRRSDEKLFF.

V gene TRBV24-1 combines with J gene TRBJ2-1, with 10 nucleotides matching TRBD2. Germline CDR1 is KGHDR and CDR2 is SFDVKD. The CDR3 totals 17 residues. The V gene end was trimmed by 5 bases and the J gene end by 8 bases; junction bases not matched to a gene: 14. The CDR3 region is CATSGDPTSGTVDEQFF. The CDR3, as DNA: TGTGCCACCAGTGGAGACCCCACTAGCGGGACAGTGGATGAGCAGTTCTTC.

The rearrangement joins TRBV6-5 to TRBJ2-5, with 11 bases identical to TRBD2. V lost 6 bases, J lost 4 bases, and 7 bases stayed unmatched. CDR3 length equals 15 residues. Germline values: CDR1 MNHEY, CDR2 SVGAGI. The CDR3: CASRRTSGRVETQYF. CDR3 coding DNA: TGTGCCAGCAGAAGAACTAGCGGGAGAGTAGAGACCCAGTACTTC.

This sequence joins TRBV12-5 and TRBJ2-2, with 7 bases that match TRBD1. CDR3 size: 12 residues. V shed 10 bases, J shed 4 bases, and the junction held 3 bases outside the gene matches. CDR1 and CDR2 from the germline V gene are LGHNT and FRNRAP. CDR3: CATTGATGELFF. Written as DNA, the CDR3 is TGTGCTACTACAGGGGCCACCGGGGAGCTGTTTTTT.

The chain is built from TRBV15 and TRBJ1-2, with TRBD1 identical over 7 bases. This CDR3 has 13 residues. The germline CDR1 and CDR2 sequences are LNHNV and YYDKDF (reference sequence). The V gene end was trimmed by 5 bases and the J gene end by 2 bases; junction bases not matched to a gene: 2. The CDR3: CATSRRGNYGYTF. The CDR3 DNA reads TGTGCCACCAGCCGCAGGGGGAACTATGGCTACACCTTC.

This clone came up a few times. The rearrangement links TRBV5-5 to TRBJ1-1, with D possibly being TRBD1 (6 bases). Deletions cut 0 bases from V and 6 bases from J, with 15 bases between. CDR1 and CDR2 from the germline V gene are SGHKS and YYEKEE (reference sequence). The CDR3 consists of 15 residues. CDR3 in DNA: TGTGCCAGCAGCTTGGTAGACAGGAGCTATCCTGAAGCTTTCTTT. Translated: CASSLVDRSYPEAFF.

This sequence joins TRBV20-1 and TRBJ1-2; tentative D call: TRBD1 (5 bases). The germline V and J ends were trimmed by 5 bases and 10 bases, with 14 bases remaining between them. Per germline, CDR1 DFQATT and CDR2 SNEGSKA (reference sequence). This CDR3 is built from 11 residues. CDR3 protein: CSAWGGGIYTF. In DNA form, the CDR3 reads TGCAGTGCTTGGGGCGGGGGTATCTACACCTTC.

The rearrangement uses TRBV2 and TRBJ2-3; no definite D call. CDR1 SNHLY and CDR2 FYNNEI come from the germline V gene. The length of the CDR3 is 11 residues. Deletions cut 6 bases from V and 6 bases from J, with 7 bases between. The chain's CDR3 is CASRKEDTQYF. CDR3 sequence (DNA): TGTGCCAGCAGAAAGGAGGATACGCAGTATTTT. Complete variable domain (other parts from reference TRBV2 and TRBJ2-3): EPEVTQTPSHQVTQMGQEVILRCVPISNHLYFYWYRQILGQKVEFLVSFYNNEISEKSEIFDDQFSVERPDGSNFTLKIRSTKLEDSAMYFCASRKEDTQYFGPGTRLTVL.

The rearrangement uses TRBV20-1 and TRBJ2-3; tentative D call: TRBD2 (5 bases). Germline-derived CDR1 and CDR2 are DFQATT and SNEGSKA (reference sequence). The V gene lost 6 bases and the J gene lost 9 bases, with 10 bases spanning the gap. This CDR3 contains 10 residues. CDR3 in DNA: TGCAGTGCCTTACTAGAGACGCAGTATTTT. This encodes CSALLETQYF.

The chain recombines TRBV5-1 with TRBJ2-1, with D hard to call. CDR1 and CDR2 from the germline V gene are SGHRS and YFSETQ. Trimming took off 0 bases at V and 1 base at J, with 8 bases between the two ends. CDR3 size: 15 residues. The CDR3 loop reads CASSLGLESYNEQFF. The CDR3 region has the DNA TGCGCCAGCAGCTTGGGGTTAGAATCCTACAATGAGCAGTTCTTC. The complete variable domain, with remaining parts taken from reference TRBV5-1 and TRBJ2-1, reads KAGVTQTPRYLIKTRGQQVTLSCSPISGHRSVSWYQQTPGQGLQFLFEYFSETQRNKGNFPGRFSGRQFSNSRSEMNVSTLELGDSALYLCASSLGLESYNEQFFGPGTRLTVL.

The table lists this clone with a few counts. The chain recombines TRBV5-7 with TRBJ1-6, with D possibly being TRBD1 (5 bases). TRBV5-7 is an ORF, and what it does is uncertain. Between the trimmed V and J ends, which lost 5 bases and 5 bases, there was a span of 17 bases. The CDR3 contains 16 residues. CDR3 amino acids: CASRLLQGRDNSPLHF. CDR3 sequence (DNA): TGTGCCAGCAGACTCCTCCAGGGTAGGGATAATTCACCCCTCCACTTT.

The chain recombines TRBV7-9 with TRBJ1-4; D uncertain. V was trimmed by 1 base and J by 5 bases, leaving 11 bases between them. Germline CDR1 reads SEHNR; CDR2 reads FQNEAQ (reference sequence). There are 15 residues in the CDR3. CDR3 in DNA: TGTGCCAGCAGCTTAGACGGCAGGCAAAATGAAAAACTGTTTTTT. It is translated as CASSLDGRQNEKLFF.

The rearrangement uses TRBV2 and TRBJ2-3; 12 bases are shared with TRBD2. The CDR3 has 16 amino acids. Germline V gene data show CDR1 as SNHLY and CDR2 as FYNNEI. With 6 bases clipped from V and 2 bases from J, the junction kept 6 bases outside the gene matches. The CDR3 spells CASRGGLAGLTDTQYF. Written as DNA, the CDR3 is TGTGCCAGCAGAGGAGGACTAGCGGGACTCACAGATACGCAGTATTTT.

This chain links TRBV6-1 with TRBJ2-7; perhaps TRBD1 as D (6 bases). The CDR3 contains 15 residues. Between the trimmed V and J ends, which lost 1 base and 2 bases, there was a span of 12 bases. The germline V gene encodes CDR1 MNHNS and CDR2 SASEGT. The CDR3 nucleotides read TGTGCCAGCAGTGAAGGATCCGGGACAACCTACGAGCAGTACTTC. Translation: CASSEGSGTTYEQYF.

J is TRBJ2-1 and V is TRBV7-9; D is uncertain. This CDR3 region has 15 residues. The germline V gene has CDR1 SEHNR and CDR2 FQNEAQ (reference sequence). Between the trimmed V and J ends, which lost 1 base and 9 bases, there was a span of 16 bases. This CDR3 is CASSLGVSERGEQFF. CDR3 DNA sequence: TGTGCCAGCAGCTTAGGAGTAAGTGAGCGCGGTGAGCAGTTCTTC.

This chain joins TRBV10-3 and TRBJ2-1, with 13 bases aligning to TRBD2. The CDR3 extends over 16 amino acids. The germline V gene encodes CDR1 ENHRY and CDR2 SYGVKD. Trimming cost V 6 bases and J 3 bases; bases outside gene matches: 5. CDR3 bases: TGTGCCATCAGAGCCGGGACTAGCGGGATCTACAATGAGCAGTTCTTC. It translates to CAIRAGTSGIYNEQFF.